This T cell receptor beta chain is from a study of cytomegalovirus exposure and HLA in healthy donors. Study conclusions and caveats: Most TCR sequences were seen very rarely across donors, but some public TCRs occurred in many. Investigators reported 150 to 200 TCR beta chains as tied to cytomegalovirus.

Concerning this clone itself: Its specificity is not known.

Primers included in the PCR were 60 Vbeta and 13 Jbeta primers. Profiling relied on immunoSEQ multiplex PCR, and the TCRdb table lists in-frame clones only, not all of them. The sample includes roughly 150,000 clones, 80% to 90% of them seen just once. Trimming cost V 6 bases and J 8 bases; bases outside gene matches: 8. CDR3 size: 16 residues. Germline CDR1 reads SEHNR; CDR2 reads FQNEAQ (reference sequence). The origin of this receptor is a male donor in good health and CMV-seronegative. The chain combines TRBV7-9 with TRBJ2-1; 15 bases agree with TRBD2. Sequenced sample: PBMCs. CDR3 coding DNA: TGTGCCAGCAGATCTGGACTAGCGGGGGGGAACGATGAGCAGTTCTTC. This translates into CASRSGLAGGNDEQFF.